One sample yielded the 7 T cell receptor beta chains listed below, sequenced in a study of T cell clonality in common variable immunodeficiency. The method was immunoSEQ multiplex PCR; TCRdb's version includes in-frame clones alone and lacks a portion of them. The repertoire consists of around 57,000 clones, none detected only once. Sequencing input: peripheral blood mononuclear cells. Receptors were obtained from a person aged 18-70 years in good health.

This clone was seen repeatedly, ten times or more. Coverage ceases 3 residues before the CDR3 finishes, and the germline J gene fills in the end. The chain uses TRBV20-1 and TRBJ2-7, with TRBD2 identical over 8 bases. J was trimmed by 3 bases and V by 6 bases; bases with no gene match: 13. The CDR3 is 15 residues long. Germline V gene sequence: CDR1 DFQATT, CDR2 SNEGSKA (reference sequence). The CDR3 protein is CSAIVSGSEFYEQYF. CDR3 bases read: TGCAGTGCGATTGTGAGCGGGAGCGAGTTCTACGAG.

This clone was picked up many times. Read coverage stops 3 residues before the CDR3 terminus; the germline J gene supplies the remainder. The V gene is TRBV5-1, the J gene TRBJ1-2, with a weak D call TRBD1 (5 bases). The length of the CDR3 is 13 residues. Germline CDR1 SGHRS, CDR2 YFSETQ. CDR3 sequence reads: CASSSAPGYGYTF. CDR3 bases read: TGCGCCAGCAGCTCGGCGCCAGGGTACGGC.

This clone has ten or more counts. The read ends 3 residues early relative to the CDR3; the germline J gene fills the gap. The genes are TRBV19 and TRBJ1-6, with D uncertain. CDR1 is LNHDA, CDR2 SQIVND, per germline (reference sequence). V was pared by 8 bases and J by 9 bases, with 17 bases between. This CDR3 is 14 amino acids long. CDR3 sequence reads: CASWPRSKGSPLHF. Incomplete CDR3 DNA: TGTGCCAGTTGGCCCCGTTCTAAGGGTTCACCC.

The DNA read from the CDR3 is TGTGCCAGCAGCTTAGTCTTCGGGACTAGCAATGAG. Its protein is CASSLVFGTSNE. The complete CDR3 sequence is CASSLVFGTSNEQFF. The chain couples TRBV7-9 to TRBJ2-1; 8 bases align to TRBD2. The sequence runs out 3 residues before the end of the CDR3; the remainder is reconstructed from the germline J gene. This CDR3 is built from 15 residues. Germline V gives CDR1 SEHNR, CDR2 FQNEAQ (reference sequence). V shed 1 base, J shed 6 bases, and the junction held 5 bases outside the gene matches. The full variable domain, in which reference TRBV7-9 and TRBJ2-1 provide the parts outside the CDR3, is DTGVSQNPRHKITKRGQNVTFRCDPISEHNRLYWYRQTLGQGPEFLTYFQNEAQLEKSRLLSDRFSAERPKGSFSTLEIQRTEQGDSAMYLCASSLVFGTSNEQFFGPGTRLTVL.

This clone was seen at least ten times. The sequenced CDR3 bases are TGTGCCAGCAGCCCGAGTACAGGGGGGAACACTGAA. This gives the protein CASSPSTGGNTE. The CDR3 as a whole reads CASSPSTGGNTEAFF. The J gene is TRBJ1-1, the V gene TRBV11-3, with TRBD1 matching 8 bases. The sequenced fragment ends 3 residues before the CDR3 boundary, so the rest is inferred from the germline J gene. CDR1 SGHNT and CDR2 YENEEA come from the germline V gene. Unmatched junction bases numbered 6, after V lost 5 bases and J lost 1 base. The CDR3 extends over 15 amino acids.

This clone was recorded at least ten times. The CDR3 here is CASSSDRKSNTGELFF. The CDR3 DNA, read in part, is TGTGCCAGCAGTTCGGACAGGAAATCGAACACCGGGGAG. This chain joins TRBV2 and TRBJ2-2; TRBD1 agrees at 7 bases. Coverage ceases 3 residues before the CDR3 finishes, and the germline J gene fills in the end. J gave up 0 bases and V 5 bases, and 6 bases lay outside the gene matches. The CDR3 is 16 residues long. Germline CDR1 is SNHLY and CDR2 is FYNNEI.

In its sample, this clone was seen many times. The CDR3 goes on 3 residues after the read ends, and that part is filled in from the germline J gene. The V and J genes are TRBV7-9 and TRBJ2-2, with a weak D call TRBD2 (5 bases). Germline loops: CDR1 SEHNR, CDR2 FQNEAQ (reference sequence). V was shortened by 3 bases and J by 3 bases, with 8 bases between the two germline ends. The CDR3 totals 14 residues. This CDR3 is CASSFLRDTGELFF. The part of the CDR3 DNA that was read is TGTGCCAGCAGCTTCTTGCGGGACACCGGGGAG.